These 21 T cell receptor beta chains came from one sample sequenced in a study of blood T cells in healthy people across ages. Using a J-beta primer mix together with a sample-barcoded 5' primer, a second PCR was run for roughly 7 to 11 cycles. TCRdb re-analysed the 5' RACE reads in MiXCR, keeping a single row per CDR3 protein. Among roughly 800,000 distinct CDR3 sequences listed, less than 70% were seen once. Sequenced material: blood. Receptors were obtained from a man at least 80 years old in good health.

The J gene is TRBJ2-1, the V gene TRBV10-1; the match to TRBD2 covers 11 bases. The CDR3 loop spans 15 amino acids. Germline V lookup: CDR1 WNHNN, CDR2 SYGVQD (reference sequence). J was trimmed by 9 bases and V by 5 bases; bases with no gene match: 9. The CDR3 here is CASSLLAGELGEQFF. The CDR3 DNA reads TGCGCCAGCAGTCTACTAGCGGGGGAGCTCGGTGAGCAGTTCTTC.

The rearrangement joins TRBV7-9 to TRBJ2-7, with D perhaps assigned TRBD1 or TRBD2 (6 bases each). The tail of the sequence fits TRBJ2-5 better, so the J call may be wrong. The CDR3 has 17 amino acids. In germline, CDR1 is SEHNR, CDR2 FQNEAQ (reference sequence). CDR3 region: CASSLERGYWGAETQYF. CDR3 DNA sequence: TGTGCCAGCAGCTTAGAAAGGGGCTACTGGGGGGCAGAGACCCAGTACTTC.

This sequence joins TRBV5-1 and TRBJ2-7; TRBD2 agrees at 11 bases. CDR1 is SGHRS and CDR2 is YFSETQ in the germline V gene. Unmatched junction bases numbered 8, after V lost 3 bases and J lost 0 bases. CDR3 length equals 17 residues. DNA of the CDR3: TGCGCCAGCAGCTCGGGGACTAGCGGAAGAAGCTCCTACGAGCAGTACTTC. Translated, it gives CASSSGTSGRSSYEQYF.

This clonotype occurred many times. This sequence joins TRBV9 and TRBJ2-7; possible D gene TRBD1, 6 bases. V lost 0 bases and J 6 bases, leaving 13 bases between the germline ends. This CDR3 is built from 14 residues. Per germline, CDR1 SGDLS and CDR2 YYNGEE. Here the CDR3 reads CASSVGGPLGEQYF. DNA of the CDR3: TGTGCCAGCAGCGTAGGGGGGCCTCTTGGCGAGCAGTACTTC.

The chain combines TRBV3-1 with TRBJ1-1; D is ambiguous. The germline V and J ends were trimmed by 6 bases and 0 bases, with 17 bases remaining between them. This CDR3 contains 16 residues. CDR1 LGHDT and CDR2 YNNKEL come from the germline V gene (reference sequence). The CDR3 loop is CASSSRPGPMNTEAFF. CDR3 bases: TGTGCCAGCAGTTCCCGGCCCGGCCCTATGAACACTGAAGCTTTCTTT.

There are a few counts of this clonotype. The chain joins TRBV10-3 to TRBJ2-3, with D possibly being TRBD1 or TRBD2 (5 bases each). The length of the CDR3 is 14 residues. Trimming left V 2 bases short and J 14 bases short, with 20 bases between. CDR1 and CDR2 (germline): ENHRY, SYGVKD. The CDR3 sequence is CAISEATADRYAYF. CDR3 nucleotide sequence: TGTGCCATCAGTGAGGCGACAGCGGACCGATACGCGTATTTT.

This clonotype occurred many times. This rearrangement joins TRBV3-1 to TRBJ2-1; the match to TRBD2 covers 13 bases. The end of the DNA is better explained by TRBJ2-7, so the J call may be wrong. This CDR3 comprises 19 residues. Germline loops: CDR1 LGHDT, CDR2 YNNKEL (reference sequence). CDR3: CASSQEGLAGAYSYNEQYF. CDR3 in DNA: TGTGCCAGCAGCCAAGAAGGACTAGCGGGAGCGTACTCCTACAATGAGCAGTACTTC.

This clonotype was seen only a few times. This sequence joins TRBV28 and TRBJ1-2, with 9 bases matching TRBD1. The CDR3 has 14 amino acids. Looked up from germline, CDR1 is MDHEN and CDR2 is SYDVKM. After removal of 6 bases from V and 10 bases from J, the junction contained 12 bases not matched to a gene. CDR3 nucleotides: TGTGCCAGCAGGCCTCCGGGACAGGGTGGTGTCTACACCTTC. Amino acid sequence: CASRPPGQGGVYTF.

This chain joins TRBV11-3 and TRBJ2-7, with 8 bases matching TRBD1. With V trimmed by 5 bases and J by 9 bases, 9 bases remained unmatched. Germline assignment: CDR1 SGHNT and CDR2 YENEEA. CDR3 length: 13 amino acids. CDR3: CASSRDRLRLQYF. The CDR3 DNA reads TGTGCCAGCAGCCGGGACAGGCTAAGGCTGCAGTACTTC.

This clonotype was observed once. This may stem from a read error, because a much larger clone lies one nucleotide away. The chain has TRBV28 and TRBJ2-4; D call uncertain. The end of the DNA aligns better with TRBJ2-7, so the J call may be wrong. Germline CDR1 MDHEN, CDR2 SYDVKM. This CDR3 is built from 12 residues. CDR3 in amino acids: CASSFGSAEQYF. CDR3 nucleotide sequence: TGTGCCAGCAGTTTTGGGTCAGCCGAGCAGTACTTC.

The chain joins TRBV20-1 to TRBJ2-5; TRBD2 might be the D (6 bases). There are 18 residues in the CDR3. Trimming took 0 bases from V and 4 from J, leaving 24 bases between them. The germline CDR1 and CDR2 sequences are DFQATT and SNEGSKA (reference sequence). CDR3 sequence reads: CSARDFSARRVSRETQYF. The CDR3 DNA sequence: TGCAGTGCTAGAGATTTTAGCGCCCGGAGGGTTTCGAGAGAGACCCAGTACTTC.

The chain recombines TRBV5-1 with TRBJ1-2; 8 nucleotides agree with TRBD1. V was pared by 0 bases and J by 8 bases, with 9 bases of the junction left unmatched. The CDR3 sequence is 15 residues long. The germline gives CDR1 SGHRS, CDR2 YFSETQ. This CDR3 reads CASSLVARGRYGYTF. The CDR3 DNA reads TGCGCCAGCAGCTTGGTAGCCAGGGGGCGTTACGGCTACACCTTC.

The gene calls are TRBV3-1 and TRBJ1-2; D gene ambiguous. V shed 0 bases and J shed 3 bases, with 8 bases lying between them. Germline CDR1 LGHDT, CDR2 YNNKEL (reference sequence). The CDR3 is 14 amino acids. The DNA of the CDR3 is TGTGCCAGCAGCCAAGATGACACCCACTATGGCTACACCTTC. Its translation is CASSQDDTHYGYTF.

In this sample, this clonotype turned up a few times. The chain recombines TRBV29-1 with TRBJ2-3; D perhaps matches TRBD1 (6 bases). Germline CDR1 SQVTM, CDR2 ANQGSEA. There are 14 residues in the CDR3. Trimming took off 2 bases at V and 2 bases at J, with 11 bases between the two ends. CDR3 DNA sequence: TGCAGCGTTGAACCCGGGACATCCACAGATACGCAGTATTTT. It translates to CSVEPGTSTDTQYF.

This clonotype showed up just once. The chain employs TRBV5-1 and TRBJ2-1; possibly TRBD1 for D (7 bases). The DNA end lines up better with TRBJ2-7; the J call may be wrong. Germline lookup yields CDR1 SGHRS and CDR2 YFSETQ. This CDR3 contains 15 residues. The CDR3 nucleotides read TGCGCCAGCAAGATACAGGGGACTTTCCTCAATGAGCAGTACTTC. Its translation is CASKIQGTFLNEQYF.

V gene TRBV20-1 combines with J gene TRBJ2-3; D is possibly TRBD2 (5 bases). V lost 2 bases and J 2 bases, leaving 11 bases between the germline ends. The germline gives CDR1 DFQATT, CDR2 SNEGSKA (reference sequence). CDR3 length: 14 amino acids. The CDR3 coding sequence is TGCAGTGCTAGAACAGCGGACGCCACAGATACGCAGTATTTT. This codes for CSARTADATDTQYF.

The genes are TRBV11-1 and TRBJ2-2; 11 bases are a match to TRBD2. Looked up from germline, CDR1 is SGHAT and CDR2 is FQDESV (reference sequence). The trim removed 1 base at V and 4 bases at J, leaving 8 bases unmatched. CDR3 length equals 18 residues. This CDR3 is CASSLEGSGRASTGELFF. The DNA for the CDR3 is TGTGCCAGCAGCTTAGAGGGTAGCGGGAGGGCCAGCACCGGGGAGCTGTTTTTT.

This sequence joins TRBV29-1 and TRBJ2-1; TRBD2 matches 10 bases. The CDR3 runs to 17 residues. Germline V gene sequence: CDR1 SQVTM, CDR2 ANQGSEA. Trimming cost V 3 bases and J 3 bases; bases outside gene matches: 11. For the CDR3, the DNA is TGCAGCGTTGACCTGCTAGGGACTAGCGCTAACTACAATGAGCAGTTCTTC. Encoded protein: CSVDLLGTSANYNEQFF.

The rearrangement links TRBV5-1 to TRBJ2-1; D tentatively reads TRBD1 or TRBD2 (6 bases each). The CDR3 has 15 amino acids. Trimming took off 4 bases at V and 9 bases at J, with 20 bases between the two ends. Per germline, CDR1 SGHRS and CDR2 YFSETQ. Here the CDR3 reads CASSTPGAGVGEQFF. The CDR3 nucleotides read TGCGCCAGCAGCACACCGGGAGCAGGGGTTGGTGAGCAGTTCTTC.

The V call is TRBV2, the J call TRBJ2-6, with D unresolved. The germline V gene has CDR1 SNHLY and CDR2 FYNNEI. CDR3 length: 16 residues. Trimming took off 7 bases at V and 0 bases at J, with 13 bases between the two ends. The CDR3 spells CASTRRILSGANVLTF. The CDR3 nucleotides are TGTGCCAGCACCAGAAGGATCCTCTCTGGGGCCAACGTCCTGACTTTC.

The V call is TRBV5-1, the J call TRBJ2-5; either TRBD1 or TRBD2 may supply D (5 bases each). There are 16 residues in the CDR3. Germline-derived CDR1 and CDR2 are SGHRS and YFSETQ. The germline V and J ends were trimmed by 0 bases and 0 bases, with 12 bases remaining between them. In DNA form, the CDR3 reads TGCGCCAGCAGCTTGGGAGGGGATTCGTACCAAGAGACCCAGTACTTC. Translated: CASSLGGDSYQETQYF. Full variable domain (missing parts from reference TRBV5-1 and TRBJ2-5): KAGVTQTPRYLIKTRGQQVTLSCSPISGHRSVSWYQQTPGQGLQFLFEYFSETQRNKGNFPGRFSGRQFSNSRSEMNVSTLELGDSALYLCASSLGGDSYQETQYFGPGTRLLVL.